This TCR beta chain appears in the sequencing data of a study of T cell responses to AZD1222 COVID-19 vaccine (dated by TCRdb to about 2021). Turning to the overall study: AZD1222 recipients with second doses at about 4 weeks or about 12 weeks were pooled, because spike-specific TCR depth and breadth did not differ between schedules. A total of 230 or so trial participants underwent TCR sequencing, of whom 207 received two doses of AZD1222 and about 26 received two doses of the MenACWY control vaccine. Trial participants were enrolled into age subgroups of 18-55, 56-69 and 70-plus years, which contained around 150, 28 and 57 TCR-sequenced participants, respectively.

The CDR3 regions of human TCRbeta chains were analyzed by immunosequencing. In the source study's methods: Repertoire TCRs were matched against a reference library of SARS-CoV-2-specific TCRs generated with the MIRA antigen-specificity platform. Breadth was defined as the fraction of unique TCRs that were SARS-CoV-2-associated. Depth was defined as the fraction of total T cells that were SARS-CoV-2-associated. Using the MIRA data, each spike-specific TCR was assigned both to the spike region to which the TCR was reactive and to a CD4 or CD8 class. Log10-transformed breadth and depth values were compared by one-way ANOVA with Sidak's multiple comparisons tests. TCRdb holds this immuneACCESS table with in-frame rearrangements only. Some clones are missing; in checked studies, unresolved V genes explain under half, and the rest has no known cause. That table gives V, J and clone size, and the DNA gave D and trimming. This sample comprises 150,000 or so clones, around nine tenths of them detected only once. The top ten clonotypes cover approximately 20% of the sample.

According to the germline V gene, CDR1 reads SQVTM and CDR2 reads ANQGSEA. The CDR3 sequence holds 15 residues, the cysteine and phenylalanine included. The only DNA kept is the CDR3, 45 bases in frame from the first base. Clipping removes 2 bases from V and 4 bases from J, with 7 as the unmatched junction base count. The meaning of the sample's time point label: baseline before first vaccination. The vaccinee samples were drawn from two UK trials, COV001 and COV002, one of which was a single-blind randomized controlled phase 2/3 trial testing AZD1222 (ChAdOx1 nCoV-19) in healthy adults. For TCRbeta chain sequencing, PBMC samples from trial participants were taken at day 0 and at day 28 after the second dose. On this clone itself: No antigen is known for it. Base-call qualities are not available, and no considerably larger clone is one nucleotide away.

Results and caveats for the whole study, not just this receptor: Conclusions about previously exposed vaccinees are limited because only five to seven AZD1222 recipients were SARS-CoV-2 seropositive at baseline. Spike-specific TCR breadth and depth rose significantly after two AZD1222 doses compared with day 0 and with MenACWY recipients. Participants were mostly white British, with more females than males. The authors suggested clonal diversity may have been underestimated. Nearly half of unique spike-specific TCRs reportedly recognized epitopes outside regions mutated in the B.1.351 and B.1.1.7 variants. Because no day 14 peak-response samples were available, the repertoires could be characterized only after the peak T cell response. CD4 TCRs associated with the vaccine covered the entire spike protein, and the dominant responses were in regions 160-218 and 743-854. In the small 56-69-year group, the increase in depth fell short of significance, most likely because of low power.

The V and J genes are TRBV29-1 and TRBJ1-1, and TRBD1 aligns with 10 junction nucleotides. The source is an adult in good health. The specimen comprised peripheral blood, sampled on day 0 of AZD1222 vaccination. This receptor has the CDR3 CSVERFGDRGTEAFF. The sequenced DNA: TGCAGCGTTGAAAGGTTCGGGGACAGGGGCACTGAAGCTTTCTTT. This CDR3, with the reference TRBV29-1 and TRBJ1-1 proteins standing in past its ends, gives the full variable domain SAVISQKPSRDICQRGTSLTIQCQVDSQVTMMFWYRQQPGQSLTLIATANQGSEATYESGFVIDKFPISRPNLTFSTLTVSNMSPEDSSIYLCSVERFGDRGTEAFFGQGTRLTVV.